This T cell receptor beta chain was sequenced for a study of T-cell reconstitution after alpha-beta-depleted transplantation in children. Comments on this clonotype: The antigen is unknown.

General study results and limits: Some patients' high day-60 TCRbeta diversity was traced to surviving recipient T cells and thymic progenitors. Counts and diversity of T cells one year after transplant came mostly from newly produced T cells.

CDR3 length: 13 amino acids. V was clipped by 0 bases and J by 10 bases, with 10 bases between them. The V gene's germline CDR1 is SGHDN and CDR2 FVKESK. TCRbeta library construction was performed incorporating unique molecular identifiers. MiXCR was run by TCRdb on the PCR reads, yielding one entry per CDR3 protein. The table has around 300,000 distinct CDR3 sequences, 23% seen once. This TCR came from a male patient under 18 who had a stem cell transplant for acute lymphoblastic leukemia, so the T cells may come from the graft donor. J is TRBJ2-1 and V is TRBV14; unclear D gene. This material consisted of PBMCs, mostly from graft donor cells, taken 180 days after TCRalphabeta/CD19-depleted stem cell transplant. CDR3 sequence reads: CASSQDRRAEQFF. The CDR3 DNA follows: TGTGCCAGCAGCCAAGATCGAAGGGCGGAGCAGTTCTTC.